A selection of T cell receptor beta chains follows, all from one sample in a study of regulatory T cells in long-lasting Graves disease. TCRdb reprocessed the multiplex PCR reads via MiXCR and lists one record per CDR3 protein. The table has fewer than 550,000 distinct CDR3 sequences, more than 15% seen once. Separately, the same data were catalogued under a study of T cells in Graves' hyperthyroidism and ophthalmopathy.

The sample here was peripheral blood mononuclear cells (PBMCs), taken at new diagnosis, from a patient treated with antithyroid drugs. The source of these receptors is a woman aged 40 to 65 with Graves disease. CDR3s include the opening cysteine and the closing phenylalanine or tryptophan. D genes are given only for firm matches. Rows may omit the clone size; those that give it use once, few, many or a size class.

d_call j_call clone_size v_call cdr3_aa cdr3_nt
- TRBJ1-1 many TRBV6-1 CASSDRPGGAFF TGTGCCAGCAGTGACCGACCCGGGGGGGCTTTCTTT
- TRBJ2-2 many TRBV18 CASSPPGTQNTGELFF TGTGCCAGCTCACCACCAGGGACTCAGAACACCGGGGAGCTGTTTTTT
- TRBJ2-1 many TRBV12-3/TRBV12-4 CASSPSGTEQFF TGTGCCAGCAGCCCCTCCGGGACAGAGCAGTTCTTC
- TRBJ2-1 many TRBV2 CASSDQARTEQFF TGTGCCAGCAGTGATCAAGCCAGGACCGAGCAGTTCTTC
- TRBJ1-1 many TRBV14 CASSQEMGYAEAFF TGTGCCAGCAGCCAAGAAATGGGGTATGCTGAAGCTTTCTTT
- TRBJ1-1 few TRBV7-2 CASGLDRLEAFF TGTGCCAGCGGCTTAGACAGGCTTGAAGCTTTCTTT
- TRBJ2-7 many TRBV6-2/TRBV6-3 CASSLISSGAYEQYF TGTGCCAGCAGCCTCATAAGTAGCGGTGCCTACGAGCAGTACTTC
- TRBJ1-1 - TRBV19 CASSMGGYGTEAFF TGTGCCAGTAGTATGGGGGGGTATGGCACTGAAGCTTTCTTT
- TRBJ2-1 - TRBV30 CAWKVVGNYNEQFF TGTGCCTGGAAAGTTGTGGGGAACTACAATGAGCAGTTCTTC
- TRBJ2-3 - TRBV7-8 CASSLRGGHTDTQYF TGTGCCAGCAGCTTAAGGGGGGGACACACAGATACGCAGTATTTT
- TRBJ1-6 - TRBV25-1 CASSELKGRTSPESLHF TGTGCCAGCAGTGAATTAAAAGGACGGACTTCGCCCGAGTCCCTCCACTTT
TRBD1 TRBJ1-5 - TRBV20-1 CSAQGALVGTLISNQPQHF TGCAGTGCCCAGGGGGCCCTGGTGGGGACACTTATTAGCAATCAGCCCCAGCATTTT
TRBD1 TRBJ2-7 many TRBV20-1 CSARESGTGAEQYF TGCAGTGCTAGAGAGTCAGGGACAGGGGCCGAGCAGTACTTC
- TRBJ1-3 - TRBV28 CASSPQPLSGNTIYF TGTGCCAGCAGTCCCCAGCCCCTCTCTGGAAACACCATATATTTT
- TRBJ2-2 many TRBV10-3 CAISGGIGELFF TGTGCCATCAGTGGAGGGATCGGGGAGCTGTTTTTT
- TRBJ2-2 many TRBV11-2 CASSLDSNGRSWLTGELFF TGTGCCAGCAGCTTAGATTCCAATGGACGGAGCTGGCTGACCGGGGAGCTGTTTTTT
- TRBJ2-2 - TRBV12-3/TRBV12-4 CASRRASGSGTGELFF TGTGCCAGCAGGCGAGCTTCGGGGTCGGGCACCGGGGAGCTGTTTTTT
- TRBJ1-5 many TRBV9 CASSSSRYSNQPQHF TGTGCCAGCAGTTCCAGTCGATATAGCAATCAGCCCCAGCATTTT
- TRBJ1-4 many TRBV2 CASSGLSGQLNEKLFF TGTGCCAGCAGTGGGTTATCAGGGCAGCTTAATGAAAAACTGTTTTTT
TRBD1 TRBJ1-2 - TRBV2 CASRDSSGYTF TGTGCCAGTCGGGACAGCAGCGGCTACACCTTC
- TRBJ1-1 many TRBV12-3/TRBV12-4 CASSFGGSEAFF TGTGCCAGCAGTTTCGGGGGCAGTGAAGCTTTCTTT
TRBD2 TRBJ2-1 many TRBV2 CASSQLASYNEQFF TGTGCCAGCAGCCAACTAGCGTCCTACAATGAGCAGTTCTTC
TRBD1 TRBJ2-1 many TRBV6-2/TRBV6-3 CASSEADRVAYNEQFF TGTGCCAGCAGTGAAGCGGACAGGGTAGCCTACAATGAGCAGTTCTTC
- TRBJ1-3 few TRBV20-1 CSARDLVNSGNTIYF TGCAGTGCTAGAGATCTGGTAAACTCTGGAAACACCATATATTTT
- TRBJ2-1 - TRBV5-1 CASSLGWEINNEQFF TGTGCCAGCAGCTTGGGTTGGGAGATTAACAATGAGCAGTTCTTC
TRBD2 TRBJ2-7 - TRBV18 CASSLTSGVSYEQYF TGTGCCAGCTCACTTACTAGCGGGGTCTCCTACGAGCAGTACTTC
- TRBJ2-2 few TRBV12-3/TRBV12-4 CASSSLWGTPGELFF TGTGCCAGCAGTTCCCTCTGGGGTACACCGGGGGAGCTGTTTTTT
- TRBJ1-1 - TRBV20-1 CSASMETGGFWGTEAFF TGCAGTGCTTCTATGGAGACAGGAGGGTTTTGGGGCACTGAAGCTTTCTTT
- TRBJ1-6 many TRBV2 CASKRDSYNSPLHF TGTGCCAGCAAACGGGACTCCTATAATTCACCCCTCCACTTT
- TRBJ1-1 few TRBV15 CTSTRGENYEAFF TGTACCAGTACGAGAGGGGAAAACTATGAAGCTTTCTTT
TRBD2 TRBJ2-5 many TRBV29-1 CSVGTSGRETQYF TGCAGCGTGGGGACTAGCGGGAGAGAGACCCAGTACTTC
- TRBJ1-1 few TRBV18 CASSQGIGTEAFF TGTGCCAGCTCACAGGGGATCGGGACTGAAGCTTTCTTT
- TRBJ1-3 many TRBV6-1 CASSEFTNSGNTIYF TGTGCCAGCAGTGAATTTACAAACTCTGGAAACACCATATATTTT
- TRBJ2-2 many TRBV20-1 CSAKHRGSGELFF TGCAGTGCTAAACATCGGGGGAGCGGGGAGCTGTTTTTT
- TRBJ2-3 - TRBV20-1 CSARDAGTHPDTQYF TGCAGTGCTAGAGATGCTGGGACTCATCCAGATACGCAGTATTTT
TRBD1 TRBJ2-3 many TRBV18 CASSPRGQGGTDTQYF TGTGCCAGCTCACCACGAGGACAGGGGGGCACAGATACGCAGTATTTT
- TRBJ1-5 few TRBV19 CATLPGANSNQPQHF TGTGCCACCCTCCCCGGGGCCAATAGCAATCAGCCCCAGCATTTT
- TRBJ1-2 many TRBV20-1 CSAKSLYYRSDYGYTF TGCAGTGCTAAATCCCTCTACTACAGGAGTGACTATGGCTACACCTTC
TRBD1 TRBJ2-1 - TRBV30 CAWTTGQGPREQFF TGTGCCTGGACGACAGGACAGGGCCCCCGTGAGCAGTTCTTC
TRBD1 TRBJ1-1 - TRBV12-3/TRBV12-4 CASRETGGRSEAFF TGTGCCAGCAGAGAGACAGGGGGTAGGTCTGAAGCTTTCTTT
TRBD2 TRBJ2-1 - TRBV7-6 CASSSPTSGDYNEQFF TGTGCCAGCAGCTCCCCGACTAGCGGGGATTACAATGAGCAGTTCTTC
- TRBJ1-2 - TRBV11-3 CASSLDPAATYGYTF TGTGCCAGCAGCTTAGATCCCGCCGCGACATATGGCTACACCTTC
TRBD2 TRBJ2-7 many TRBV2 CASRREGPYEQYF TGTGCCAGCAGGCGGGAGGGACCCTACGAGCAGTACTTC
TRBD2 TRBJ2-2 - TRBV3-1 CASSQDRSGGAVDTGELFF TGTGCCAGCAGCCAAGATAGGAGCGGGGGGGCCGTGGACACCGGGGAGCTGTTTTTT
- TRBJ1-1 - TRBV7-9 CASSSLDLLNTEAFF TGTGCCAGCAGCTCATTGGATCTGTTGAACACTGAAGCTTTCTTT
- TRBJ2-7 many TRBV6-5 CASSYSKGTLPYEQYF TGTGCCAGCAGTTACTCGAAGGGGACCCTTCCCTACGAGCAGTACTTC
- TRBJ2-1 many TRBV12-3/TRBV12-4 CASAIQGVPDNEQFF TGTGCCAGCGCCATCCAAGGTGTTCCGGACAATGAGCAGTTCTTC
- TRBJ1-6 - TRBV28 CASRSPLGSGSPLHF TGTGCCAGCAGATCCCCGTTAGGTTCTGGTTCACCCCTCCACTTT
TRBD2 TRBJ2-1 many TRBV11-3 CASSLKPGLAAYNEQFF TGTGCCAGCAGCTTAAAACCCGGACTAGCAGCCTACAATGAGCAGTTCTTC
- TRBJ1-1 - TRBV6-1 CASSLGPRAFF TGTGCCAGCAGCCTAGGTCCACGGGCTTTCTTT
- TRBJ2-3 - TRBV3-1 CASSHQRVAGWDTDTQYF TGTGCCAGCAGCCACCAGAGGGTGGCAGGGTGGGACACAGATACGCAGTATTTT
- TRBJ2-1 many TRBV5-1 CASSLVGQAYNEQFF TGCGCCAGCAGCTTGGTTGGTCAGGCCTACAATGAGCAGTTCTTC
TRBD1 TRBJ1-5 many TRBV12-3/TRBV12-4 CASSHRGGGNQPQHF TGTGCCAGCAGTCACAGGGGTGGGGGCAATCAGCCCCAGCATTTT
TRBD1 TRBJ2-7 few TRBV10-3 CAISDPGQGVHEPYEQYF TGTGCCATCAGTGACCCGGGACAGGGGGTGCACGAGCCCTACGAGCAGTACTTC
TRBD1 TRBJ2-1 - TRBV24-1 CATSDKQGLEQFF TGTGCCACCAGTGATAAACAGGGGCTTGAGCAGTTCTTC
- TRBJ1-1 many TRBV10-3 CAISESNAGGTEAFF TGTGCCATCAGTGAGTCGAATGCTGGGGGCACTGAAGCTTTCTTT
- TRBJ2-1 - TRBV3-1 CASSQLDGSPYNEQFF TGTGCCAGCAGCCAGCTCGACGGATCGCCTTACAATGAGCAGTTCTTC
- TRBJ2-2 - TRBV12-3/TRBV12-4 CASSPRGGLTKNIQYFGAGELFF -
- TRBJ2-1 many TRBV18 CASSPPVGGQLDNEQFF TGTGCCAGCTCACCACCGGTAGGGGGGCAGTTAGACAATGAGCAGTTCTTC